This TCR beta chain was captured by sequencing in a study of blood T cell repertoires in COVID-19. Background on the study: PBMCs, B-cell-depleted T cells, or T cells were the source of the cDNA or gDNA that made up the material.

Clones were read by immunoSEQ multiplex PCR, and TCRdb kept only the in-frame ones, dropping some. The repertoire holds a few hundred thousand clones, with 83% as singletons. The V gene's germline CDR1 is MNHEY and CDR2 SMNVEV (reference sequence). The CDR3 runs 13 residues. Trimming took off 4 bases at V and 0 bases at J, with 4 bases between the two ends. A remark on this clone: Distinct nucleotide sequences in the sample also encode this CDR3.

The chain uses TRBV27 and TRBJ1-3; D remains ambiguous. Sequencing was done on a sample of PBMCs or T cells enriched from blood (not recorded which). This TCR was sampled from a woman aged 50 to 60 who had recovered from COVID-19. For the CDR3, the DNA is TGTGCCAGCAGTTCCTCCTCTGGAAACACCATATATTTT. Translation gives CASSSSSGNTIYF.